Below are 19 T cell receptor beta chains sequenced from a single sample in a study of T-cell reconstitution after alpha-beta-depleted transplantation in children. Unique molecular identifiers were incorporated when the TCRbeta library was constructed. TCRdb fed the PCR reads into MiXCR, producing one record per CDR3 protein. Among 800,000 to 1,000,000 distinct CDR3 sequences, about 29% were seen once, and the ten largest hold roughly 27%. The sequencing here drew on PBMCs, mostly from graft donor cells, taken 360 days after TCRalphabeta/CD19-depleted stem cell transplant. Every receptor here comes from a boy less than two years old who had a stem cell transplant for SCID, so the T cells may come from the graft donor.

CDR3 sequence (DNA): TGTGCCAGCAGCCAAGGACTAGCGGGGACCTTCTACAATGAGCAGTTCTTC. This encodes CASSQGLAGTFYNEQFF. The V and J genes are TRBV7-8 and TRBJ2-1; 12 nucleotides agree with TRBD2. V shed 5 bases and J 3 bases; nucleotides not matched to a gene: 8. This CDR3 spans 17 amino acids. In germline, CDR1 is SGHVS, CDR2 FQNEAQ.

The gene calls are TRBV20-1 and TRBJ2-3, with 13 bases that match TRBD2. This CDR3 comprises 17 residues. Germline assignment: CDR1 DFQATT and CDR2 SNEGSKA (reference sequence). CDR3 sequence (DNA): TGCAGAGCTTCACCCGGGACTAGCGGGACCGGCACAGATACGCAGTATTTT. Protein: CRASPGTSGTGTDTQYF.

The chain combines TRBV5-1 with TRBJ2-5, with D hard to call. Between the trimmed V and J ends, which lost 0 bases and 3 bases, there was a span of 12 bases. Germline V gene data show CDR1 as SGHRS and CDR2 as YFSETQ. The CDR3 spans 15 residues. CDR3 in amino acids: CASSLGLRNKETQYF. The CDR3, as DNA: TGCGCCAGCAGCTTGGGGTTGCGGAACAAAGAGACCCAGTACTTC. Full variable domain (remainder filled in from reference TRBV5-1 and TRBJ2-5): KAGVTQTPRYLIKTRGQQVTLSCSPISGHRSVSWYQQTPGQGLQFLFEYFSETQRNKGNFPGRFSGRQFSNSRSEMNVSTLELGDSALYLCASSLGLRNKETQYFGPGTRLLVL.

Comments on this clonotype: At one boundary the junction diverges from the germline segment, which might be a read error. The chain has TRBV20-1 and TRBJ1-4, with D possibly matching TRBD1 (5 bases). CDR3 size: 14 residues. CDR1 is DFQATT, CDR2 SNEGSKA, per germline (reference sequence). CDR3 residues: CSARGGTRNEKLFF. Here the CDR3 DNA reads TGCAGTGCCAGAGGAGGGACTAGAAATGAAAAACTGTTTTTT.

The chain has TRBV28 and TRBJ2-7, with TRBD2 as a possible D gene (5 bases). V shed 2 bases and J shed 4 bases, with 18 bases lying between them. Germline V gene lookup returns CDR1 MDHEN and CDR2 SYDVKM. This CDR3 has 16 residues. The CDR3 here is CASSLKLVGVKYEQYF. CDR3 sequence (DNA): TGTGCCAGCAGTTTAAAGTTAGTCGGGGTGAAGTACGAGCAGTACTTC. Combining the CDR3 with reference TRBV28 and TRBJ2-7 gives the whole variable domain DVKVTQSSRYLVKRTGEKVFLECVQDMDHENMFWYRQDPGLGLRLIYFSYDVKMKEKGDIPEGYSVSREKKERFSLILESASTNQTSMYLCASSLKLVGVKYEQYFGPGTRLTVT.

This clonotype has just a few counts. In nucleotides, the CDR3 is TGTGCCAGCAGCTACAGGGGGGATAGCAATCAGCCCCAGCATTTT. Translating it yields CASSYRGDSNQPQHF. The chain uses TRBV7-8 and TRBJ1-5; 8 positions agree with TRBD1. The ends lost 4 bases at V and 0 bases at J; junction bases unmatched: 2. This CDR3 spans 15 amino acids. The V gene's germline CDR1 is SGHVS and CDR2 FQNEAQ.

This clonotype was seen a few times. The chain recombines TRBV15 with TRBJ2-1; 7 positions match TRBD2. CDR1 is LNHNV and CDR2 is YYDKDF in the germline V gene (reference sequence). V gave up 2 bases and J gave up 7 bases; unmatched junction bases: 5. The CDR3 sequence is 14 residues long. Here the CDR3 DNA reads TGTGCCACCAGCAGAACCATTAGCGGGAATGAGCAGTTCTTC. It encodes CATSRTISGNEQFF.

The chain joins TRBV29-1 to TRBJ2-3; 7 positions match TRBD2. This CDR3 has 13 residues. Germline V gene lookup returns CDR1 SQVTM and CDR2 ANQGSEA. The junction had 3 bases not matched to a gene; V was cut back by 3 bases and J by 3 bases. This CDR3 is CSVDRGVTDTQYF. In nucleotides, the CDR3 is TGCAGCGTTGACCGGGGGGTTACAGATACGCAGTATTTT.

The gene calls are TRBV4-1 and TRBJ2-7; 10 nucleotides align to TRBD1. This CDR3 is 16 amino acids long. Per germline, CDR1 MGHRA and CDR2 YSYEKL. The V and J ends lost 4 bases and 0 bases, in that order; junction bases with no gene match: 6. DNA of the CDR3: TGCGCCAGCAGCCGCCCGGACAGGGGGAGCTCCTACGAGCAGTACTTC. Protein: CASSRPDRGSSYEQYF.

The chain uses TRBV27 and TRBJ1-2; tentatively, D is TRBD1 (6 bases). Germline values: CDR1 MNHEY, CDR2 SMNVEV (reference sequence). The CDR3 covers 13 residues. V shed 3 bases and J shed 7 bases, with 12 bases lying between them. CDR3 DNA: TGTGCCAGCAGTTTCGCACAGGGAAGTGGCTACACCTTC. Its translation: CASSFAQGSGYTF.

This clonotype has only one observation. The V call is TRBV30, the J call TRBJ2-1; D is unresolved. The CDR3 contains 13 residues. The ends were cut back, 0 bases at V and 7 bases at J, with 10 bases in the middle. Per the germline V gene, CDR1 is GTSNPN and CDR2 is SVGIG (reference sequence). The CDR3 bases are TGTGCCTGGAGTGTAGGGAAAGCGAATGAGCAGTTCTTC. Translating gives CAWSVGKANEQFF.

This clonotype turned up a few times. V usage is TRBV7-8 and J usage is TRBJ2-1; 12 nucleotides align to TRBD2. The ends lost 1 base at V and 1 base at J; junction bases unmatched: 5. The CDR3 runs to 18 residues. From germline, CDR1 is SGHVS and CDR2 FQNEAQ. CDR3 coding DNA: TGTGCCAGCAGCTTAGGACTAGCGGGGGACGTATCCTACAATGAGCAGTTCTTC. It yields the protein CASSLGLAGDVSYNEQFF. The complete variable domain, with remaining parts taken from reference TRBV7-8 and TRBJ2-1, reads GAGVSQSPRYKVAKRGQDVALRCDPISGHVSLFWYQQALGQGPEFLTYFQNEAQLDKSGLPSDRFFAERPEGSVSTLKIQRTQQEDSAVYLCASSLGLAGDVSYNEQFFGPGTRLTVL.

The rearrangement uses TRBV27 and TRBJ2-3; a possible D gene is TRBD2 (6 bases). The CDR3 length is 17 residues. V lost 4 bases, J lost 1 base, and 18 bases lay in between. Germline CDR1 and CDR2: MNHEY and SMNVEV (reference sequence). The CDR3 DNA reads as TGTGCCAGCAGTTCCTGGACTGCCGGAGGGGGCACAGATACGCAGTATTTT. Encoded protein: CASSSWTAGGGTDTQYF.

The chain links TRBV20-1 to TRBJ1-6, with TRBD1 matching 9 bases. CDR3 length equals 14 residues. The junction had 6 bases not matched to a gene; V was cut back by 3 bases and J by 9 bases. Germline CDR1 DFQATT, CDR2 SNEGSKA (reference sequence). The CDR3 protein is CSASLDRGSSPLHF. DNA of the CDR3: TGCAGTGCTAGCTTGGACAGGGGAAGTTCACCCCTCCACTTT.

The J gene is TRBJ1-2, the V gene TRBV29-1, with TRBD1 matching over 7 bases. This CDR3 spans 16 amino acids. The J segment lost 6 bases and the V segment lost 2 bases, leaving 15 bases of the junction unmatched. The germline CDR1 and CDR2 sequences are SQVTM and ANQGSEA. CDR3 sequence (DNA): TGCAGCGTTGAACCATCGGACAGGTTTCGGGCGAATGGCTACACCTTC. It translates to CSVEPSDRFRANGYTF.

The chain recombines TRBV12-3 or TRBV12-4 with TRBJ1-1; D might be TRBD1 (6 bases). This CDR3 spans 15 amino acids. The germline V and J ends were trimmed by 3 bases and 0 bases, with 11 bases remaining between them. The CDR3 DNA sequence: TGTGCCAGCAGTTTTCCGCAGGGGTTGAACACTGAAGCTTTCTTT. This codes for CASSFPQGLNTEAFF.

At least ten counts were recorded for this clonotype. The chain recombines TRBV4-2 with TRBJ2-3, with 9 bases that match TRBD2. Germline CDR1 and CDR2: LGHNA and YNFKEQ. The CDR3 contains 16 residues. V lost 3 bases, J lost 4 bases, and 8 bases stayed unmatched. CDR3 DNA sequence: TGTGCCAGCAGCCACTCGAGCGGGGGGCTCGCAGATACGCAGTATTTT. Translated, it gives CASSHSSGGLADTQYF.

The chain is built from TRBV4-3 and TRBJ2-5; TRBD1 is a possible D gene (6 bases). This CDR3 is 16 amino acids long. V was trimmed by 4 bases and J by 5 bases, leaving 20 bases between them. Germline CDR1 LGHNA, CDR2 YSLEER. DNA for the CDR3: TGCGCCAGCAGCCCTTCGGGTACAGGGCGGAGGGAGACCCAGTACTTC. As protein: CASSPSGTGRRETQYF.

This clonotype was seen only a few times. The rearrangement uses TRBV5-1 and TRBJ1-1; TRBD1 agrees at 7 bases. After removal of 0 bases from V and 4 bases from J, the junction contained 6 bases not matched to a gene. Germline CDR1 and CDR2: SGHRS and YFSETQ. The CDR3 spans 15 residues. The CDR3: CASSLVGTESTEAFF. DNA of the CDR3: TGCGCCAGCAGCTTGGTTGGGACAGAGAGCACTGAAGCTTTCTTT. The full variable domain, rest sourced from reference TRBV5-1 and TRBJ1-1, is KAGVTQTPRYLIKTRGQQVTLSCSPISGHRSVSWYQQTPGQGLQFLFEYFSETQRNKGNFPGRFSGRQFSNSRSEMNVSTLELGDSALYLCASSLVGTESTEAFFGQGTRLTVV.